This T cell receptor beta chain is drawn from a study of regulatory T cells in long-lasting Graves disease. About this clonotype itself: Its antigen is currently unknown.

The V segment lost 7 bases and the J segment 5 bases; nucleotides outside the gene matches: 10. CDR3 length equals 15 residues. Germline V gene lookup returns CDR1 LNHDA and CDR2 SQIVND (reference sequence). Investigators prepared the TCR beta libraries by applying iRepertoire HTBI primers and Arm-PCR of CDR3 regions. TCRdb re-analysed the multiplex PCR reads in MiXCR, keeping a single row per CDR3 protein. The table lists more than 450,000 distinct CDR3 sequences, around 15% of them singletons, with 12% in the top ten. Study-wide points: Persistent disease was associated with favored TRBV28 usage and with favored use of TRBJ1-2 and TRBJ2-5. Analyses excluded thyroid tissue, covering peripheral blood alone.

This sample's time point: newly diagnosed GD, antithyroid drugs for less than 3 months. PBMC-extracted RNA yielded the TCR library. These same records also appear under a second study, on T cells in Graves' hyperthyroidism and ophthalmopathy. That source adds: During a first-round RT-PCR of the TCR CDR3, the HTBI primer set was used.

The sequencing used peripheral blood mononuclear cells (PBMCs), collected at new diagnosis, from a patient treated with antithyroid drugs. The sequence came from a man aged 40-50 years with Graves disease. The rearrangement links TRBV19 to TRBJ1-5; 8 bases match TRBD1. Here the CDR3 reads CASNLRGTGYQPQHF. CDR3 bases: TGTGCCAGTAACCTCAGGGGGACAGGATATCAGCCCCAGCATTTT.